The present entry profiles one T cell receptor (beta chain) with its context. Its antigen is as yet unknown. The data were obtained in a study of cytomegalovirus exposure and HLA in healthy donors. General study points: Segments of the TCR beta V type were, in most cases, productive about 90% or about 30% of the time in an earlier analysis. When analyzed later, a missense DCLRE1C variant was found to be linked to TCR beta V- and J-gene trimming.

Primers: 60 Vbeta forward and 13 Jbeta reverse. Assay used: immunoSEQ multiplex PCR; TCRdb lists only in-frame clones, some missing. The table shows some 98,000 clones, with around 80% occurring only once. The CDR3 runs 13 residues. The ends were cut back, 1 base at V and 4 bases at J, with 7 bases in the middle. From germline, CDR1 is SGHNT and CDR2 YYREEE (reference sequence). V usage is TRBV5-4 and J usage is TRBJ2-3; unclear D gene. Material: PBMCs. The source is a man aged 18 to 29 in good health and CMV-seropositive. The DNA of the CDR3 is TGTGCCAGCAGCTTGAGTTCGGCAGATACGCAGTATTTT. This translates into CASSLSSADTQYF.